The 25 T cell receptor beta chains below were found in one sample sequenced in a study of T-cell reconstitution after alpha-beta-depleted transplantation in children. TCRbeta library preparation incorporated unique molecular identifiers. MiXCR, run by TCRdb on the PCR reads, gives a single entry per CDR3 protein. The table shows roughly 790,000 distinct CDR3 sequences, with around 17% occurring only once. Here the sequenced sample was PBMCs, mostly from graft donor cells, taken 360 days after TCRalphabeta/CD19-depleted stem cell transplant. Receptor source: a male patient between 10 and 17 years old who had a stem cell transplant for acute lymphoblastic leukemia, so the T cells may come from the graft donor.

This clonotype was seen only a few times. The chain uses TRBV5-1 and TRBJ2-7; 10 bases agree with TRBD2. The CDR3 consists of 17 residues. The V and J ends lost 4 bases and 0 bases, in that order; junction bases with no gene match: 10. The germline gives CDR1 SGHRS, CDR2 YFSETQ. CDR3 coding DNA: TGCGCCAGCAGCACCGGACTAGCGGTTCGCCTCTCCTACGAGCAGTACTTC. It translates to CASSTGLAVRLSYEQYF.

The table lists this clonotype with many counts. The rearrangement joins TRBV24-1 to TRBJ2-7; maybe TRBD2 (5 bases). The V end was cut by 6 bases, the J end by 6 bases, with 14 bases between. The CDR3 contains 13 residues. CDR1 is KGHDR, CDR2 SFDVKD, per germline. The CDR3 DNA reads TGTGCCACCAGTCAGGTCCGGGGATCCGAGCAGTACTTC. It codes for CATSQVRGSEQYF.

This clonotype was counted ten times or more. The chain couples TRBV12-3 or TRBV12-4 to TRBJ2-1; TRBD1 matches at 10 bases. There are 13 residues in the CDR3. The junction had 3 bases not matched to a gene; V was cut back by 6 bases and J by 7 bases. The CDR3 bases are TGTGCCAGCAGGGACAGGGGGTGGAATGAGCAGTTCTTC. Protein: CASRDRGWNEQFF.

The rearrangement joins TRBV20-1 to TRBJ2-7; 7 bases map to TRBD1. The V and J ends lost 5 bases and 6 bases, in that order; junction bases with no gene match: 10. This CDR3 contains 13 residues. Per the germline V gene, CDR1 is DFQATT and CDR2 is SNEGSKA (reference sequence). The chain's CDR3 is CSAETGKRSEQYF. The CDR3 DNA is TGCAGTGCTGAGACAGGGAAGAGGTCCGAGCAGTACTTC.

This clonotype was observed a handful of times. The chain recombines TRBV5-1 with TRBJ2-5; 7 bases map to TRBD2. Germline V gives CDR1 SGHRS, CDR2 YFSETQ. V trimming: 1 base; J trimming: 5 bases; junction bases outside the gene matches: 5. The CDR3 contains 14 residues. CDR3 DNA sequence: TGCGCCAGCAGCTTGACTAGCGCGGAGGAGACCCAGTACTTC. It yields the protein CASSLTSAEETQYF.

This clonotype showed up just once. The rearrangement uses TRBV12-3 or TRBV12-4 and TRBJ2-7; no clear D gene. V shed 3 bases and J shed 4 bases, with 16 bases lying between them. CDR3 length: 15 amino acids. The CDR3 reads CASSFSTVLGYEQYF. The CDR3 DNA reads TGTGCCAGCAGTTTCTCTACCGTGCTGGGATACGAGCAGTACTTC.

This clonotype was seen a handful of times. V and J are TRBV2 and TRBJ2-7; TRBD2 matches at 11 bases. V dropped 4 bases and J dropped 2; count of bases not matched to a gene: 4. The V gene's germline CDR1 is SNHLY and CDR2 FYNNEI. The CDR3 spans 15 residues. Here the CDR3 reads CASSGLLAGAYEQYF. The CDR3, as DNA: TGTGCCAGCAGTGGTTTACTAGCGGGAGCCTACGAGCAGTACTTC.

The chain employs TRBV7-8 and TRBJ2-7, with TRBD1 as a possible D gene (5 bases). In germline, CDR1 is SGHVS, CDR2 FQNEAQ. CDR3 length: 15 residues. V was trimmed by 1 base and J by 5 bases, leaving 15 bases between them. This CDR3 is CASSLGAGRSHEQYF. CDR3 DNA sequence: TGTGCCAGCAGCTTAGGGGCAGGGCGCAGCCACGAGCAGTACTTC.

This clonotype was observed a handful of times. The chain carries TRBV5-1 and TRBJ2-7; D might be TRBD2 (6 bases). Germline loops: CDR1 SGHRS, CDR2 YFSETQ. V dropped 0 bases and J dropped 0 bases, with 22 bases sitting between them. The CDR3 length is 19 residues. The CDR3 reads CASSLEGGLSGFSSYEQYF. CDR3 coding DNA: TGCGCCAGCAGCTTGGAGGGCGGACTATCGGGTTTCAGCTCCTACGAGCAGTACTTC. Combining the CDR3 with reference TRBV5-1 and TRBJ2-7 gives the whole variable domain KAGVTQTPRYLIKTRGQQVTLSCSPISGHRSVSWYQQTPGQGLQFLFEYFSETQRNKGNFPGRFSGRQFSNSRSEMNVSTLELGDSALYLCASSLEGGLSGFSSYEQYFGPGTRLTVT.

This sequence joins TRBV2 and TRBJ2-7; D is unresolved. The CDR3 consists of 17 residues. From germline, CDR1 is SNHLY and CDR2 FYNNEI. Trimming removed 2 bases from V and 1 base from J, with 18 bases in between. CDR3 bases: TGTGCCAGCAGTGAACTGAGAAGCAGGTTCGTTTCCTACGAGCAGTACTTC. Translation gives CASSELRSRFVSYEQYF. Full variable domain (outside the CDR3, taken from reference TRBV2 and TRBJ2-7): EPEVTQTPSHQVTQMGQEVILRCVPISNHLYFYWYRQILGQKVEFLVSFYNNEISEKSEIFDDQFSVERPDGSNFTLKIRSTKLEDSAMYFCASSELRSRFVSYEQYFGPGTRLTVT.

This clonotype was detected ten times or more. The chain recombines TRBV7-9 with TRBJ2-7, with D possibly called TRBD1 or TRBD2 (5 bases each). CDR1 SEHNR and CDR2 FQNEAQ come from the germline V gene (reference sequence). V was cut by 5 bases and J by 0 bases, with 14 bases left in between. This CDR3 has 15 residues. CDR3 bases: TGTGCCAGCAGCCGCCGGGACCGAAGCTCCTACGAGCAGTACTTC. The encoded protein is CASSRRDRSSYEQYF.

The chain is built from TRBV29-1 and TRBJ2-2; D is tentatively TRBD1 or TRBD2 (6 bases each). Trimming removed 7 bases from V and 5 bases from J, with 17 bases in between. CDR3 size: 14 residues. Germline V gene sequence: CDR1 SQVTM, CDR2 ANQGSEA. CDR3 residues: CSAVGGGQTGELFF. The DNA for the CDR3 is TGCAGCGCCGTAGGAGGGGGTCAAACCGGGGAGCTGTTTTTT.

The V gene is TRBV7-9, the J gene TRBJ1-1; TRBD1 matches at 8 bases. The CDR3 loop spans 15 amino acids. The V and J ends lost 5 bases and 3 bases, in that order; junction bases with no gene match: 8. CDR1 and CDR2 (germline): SEHNR, FQNEAQ (reference sequence). This chain's CDR3 is CASSIGQGQDTEAFF. The CDR3, as DNA: TGTGCCAGCAGCATCGGACAGGGACAGGACACTGAAGCTTTCTTT.

This clonotype has a count of ten or more. The CDR3 sequence: CASSQRYQGGSWEQYF. CDR3 in DNA: TGCGCCAGCAGCCAACGTTACCAGGGGGGGTCGTGGGAGCAGTACTTC. The rearrangement joins TRBV4-1 to TRBJ2-7, with D perhaps assigned TRBD1 or TRBD2 (7 bases each). V shed 2 bases and J shed 7 bases, with 21 bases lying between them. The CDR3 has 16 amino acids. Germline CDR1 MGHRA, CDR2 YSYEKL.

The chain employs TRBV4-2 and TRBJ2-7; 8 nucleotides match TRBD1. CDR3 length: 15 residues. The junction had 5 bases not matched to a gene; V was cut back by 0 bases and J by 4 bases. CDR1 is LGHNA, CDR2 YNFKEQ, per germline. The chain's CDR3 is CASSQDRGQAYEQYF. CDR3 nucleotide sequence: TGTGCCAGCAGCCAAGATAGGGGACAGGCTTACGAGCAGTACTTC.

This clonotype has more than one count but fewer than ten. This sequence joins TRBV5-1 and TRBJ1-5, with D perhaps TRBD1 (5 bases). Between the trimmed V and J ends, which lost 0 bases and 6 bases, there was a span of 13 bases. The CDR3 contains 15 residues. CDR1 SGHRS and CDR2 YFSETQ come from the germline V gene. DNA of the CDR3: TGCGCCAGCAGCTTGGAGGCGGGGCAGGGTCAGCCCCAGCATTTT. This translates into CASSLEAGQGQPQHF.

The chain joins TRBV2 to TRBJ2-1; 9 bases agree with TRBD2. The CDR3 is 14 residues long. Trimming removed 6 bases from V and 2 bases from J; junction bases left unmatched: 2. CDR1 and CDR2 (germline): SNHLY, FYNNEI. CDR3 in amino acids: CASRTSGAYNEQFF. In nucleotides, the CDR3 is TGTGCCAGCAGGACTAGCGGTGCCTACAATGAGCAGTTCTTC.

This clonotype was recorded at least ten times. The chain couples TRBV15 to TRBJ1-3, with TRBD1 matching over 7 bases. CDR1 is LNHNV and CDR2 is YYDKDF in the germline V gene (reference sequence). CDR3 length: 15 residues. J lost 0 bases, V lost 5 bases, and 4 bases had no gene match. This CDR3 is CATSGWDSSGNTIYF. In DNA form, the CDR3 reads TGTGCCACCAGCGGATGGGACAGCTCTGGAAACACCATATATTTT.

This clonotype has more than one count but fewer than ten. The chain carries TRBV30 and TRBJ2-3, with TRBD2 as a possible D gene (5 bases). The V gene lost 6 bases and the J gene lost 0 bases, with 10 bases spanning the gap. The germline CDR1 and CDR2 sequences are GTSNPN and SVGIG (reference sequence). This CDR3 has 13 residues. This CDR3 reads CACSGDSTDTQYF. The CDR3 nucleotides read TGTGCCTGCAGCGGCGATAGCACAGATACGCAGTATTTT.

V is TRBV3-1 and J is TRBJ2-1; D gene uncertain. CDR1 LGHDT and CDR2 YNNKEL come from the germline V gene (reference sequence). CDR3 size: 15 residues. V dropped 0 bases and J dropped 8 bases, with 14 bases sitting between them. Here the CDR3 reads CASSQDPTLFDEQFF. In nucleotides, the CDR3 is TGTGCCAGCAGCCAAGATCCAACCTTATTCGATGAGCAGTTCTTC.

In its sample, this clonotype was seen many times. The chain uses TRBV27 and TRBJ2-7; TRBD2 agrees at 9 bases. This CDR3 contains 14 residues. Trimming removed 3 bases from V and 3 bases from J; junction bases left unmatched: 3. The germline CDR1 and CDR2 sequences are MNHEY and SMNVEV (reference sequence). Written as DNA, the CDR3 is TGTGCCAGCAGTTTTCAGCGGGAGGACTACGAGCAGTACTTC. This encodes CASSFQREDYEQYF.

This clonotype was counted a few times. The CDR3 sequence: CASSSLPPGELFF. The DNA for the CDR3 is TGCGCCAGCAGCTCGTTACCCCCCGGGGAGCTGTTTTTT. The chain carries TRBV5-1 and TRBJ2-2; D uncertain. V gave up 3 bases and J gave up 6 bases, with 9 bases separating them. Germline CDR1 SGHRS, CDR2 YFSETQ. CDR3 length equals 13 residues.

The table lists this clonotype with many counts. The rearrangement links TRBV5-1 to TRBJ2-3; no reliable D call. The CDR3 runs to 12 residues. Germline-derived CDR1 and CDR2 are SGHRS and YFSETQ. The ends were cut back, 4 bases at V and 6 bases at J, with 9 bases in the middle. The CDR3 protein is CASSPLQDTQYF. In DNA, the CDR3 is TGCGCCAGCAGCCCGTTACAGGATACGCAGTATTTT.

The chain combines TRBV10-1 with TRBJ2-1; TRBD2 matches at 11 bases. The germline CDR1 and CDR2 sequences are WNHNN and SYGVQD (reference sequence). V trimming: 6 bases; J trimming: 1 base; junction bases outside the gene matches: 8. The CDR3 sequence is 17 residues long. The CDR3 reads CASSGTSGKGSYNEQFF. In nucleotides, the CDR3 is TGCGCCAGCAGCGGGACTAGCGGAAAGGGGTCCTACAATGAGCAGTTCTTC.

This clonotype was counted at least ten times. The chain is built from TRBV12-3 or TRBV12-4 and TRBJ1-1, with 9 bases matching TRBD1. With V trimmed by 6 bases and J by 4 bases, 9 bases remained unmatched. This CDR3 has 15 residues. This CDR3 reads CASRATGGASTEAFF. In DNA, the CDR3 is TGTGCCAGCAGAGCTACAGGGGGCGCGAGCACTGAAGCTTTCTTT.